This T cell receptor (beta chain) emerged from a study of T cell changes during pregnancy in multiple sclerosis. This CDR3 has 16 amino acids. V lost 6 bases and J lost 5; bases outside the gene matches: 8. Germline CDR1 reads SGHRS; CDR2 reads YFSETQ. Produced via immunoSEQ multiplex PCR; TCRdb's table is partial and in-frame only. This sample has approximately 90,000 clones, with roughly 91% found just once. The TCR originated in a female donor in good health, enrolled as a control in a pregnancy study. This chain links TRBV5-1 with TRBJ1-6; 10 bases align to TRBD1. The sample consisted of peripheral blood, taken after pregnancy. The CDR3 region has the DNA TGCGCCAGCACCCCGGGACAGGGGCGGAATAATTCACCCCTCCACTTT. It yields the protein CASTPGQGRNNSPLHF. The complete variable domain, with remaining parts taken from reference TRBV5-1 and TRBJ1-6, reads KAGVTQTPRYLIKTRGQQVTLSCSPISGHRSVSWYQQTPGQGLQFLFEYFSETQRNKGNFPGRFSGRQFSNSRSEMNVSTLELGDSALYLCASTPGQGRNNSPLHFGNGTRLTVT.